This TCR beta chain originates from a study of spatial heterogeneity in lung cancer. Study-level information: A consistent excess of beta-chain over alpha-chain sequences was detected.

Specified time point: sample taken at primary tumor resection. This clonotype was recorded at least ten times. The target antigen is unknown. Regarding the study as a whole: Tracking of ubiquitous and regional nonsynonymous mutations by counts of ubiquitous and regional expanded TCRs, respectively, was seen. Expanded intratumoral alpha and beta TCR counts tracked tumor mutation counts.

TCRdb re-derived calls from the 5' RACE reads in MiXCR, one entry per CDR3 protein. Among about 7,400 distinct CDR3 sequences listed, roughly 6.5% were seen once. The TCR originated in a male donor with early-stage non-small cell lung cancer. Source: lung tumor tissue, taken at surgery.

This CDR3 reads CASSRGTSGRSYEQYF. For the CDR3, the DNA is TGTGCCAGCAGCAGGGGGACTAGCGGGCGCTCCTACGAGCAGTACTTC. The chain uses TRBV5-4 and TRBJ2-7; 12 bases match TRBD2. This CDR3 region has 16 residues. Germline-derived CDR1 and CDR2 are SGHNT and YYREEE (reference sequence). V was pared by 4 bases and J by 0 bases, with 5 bases of the junction left unmatched.